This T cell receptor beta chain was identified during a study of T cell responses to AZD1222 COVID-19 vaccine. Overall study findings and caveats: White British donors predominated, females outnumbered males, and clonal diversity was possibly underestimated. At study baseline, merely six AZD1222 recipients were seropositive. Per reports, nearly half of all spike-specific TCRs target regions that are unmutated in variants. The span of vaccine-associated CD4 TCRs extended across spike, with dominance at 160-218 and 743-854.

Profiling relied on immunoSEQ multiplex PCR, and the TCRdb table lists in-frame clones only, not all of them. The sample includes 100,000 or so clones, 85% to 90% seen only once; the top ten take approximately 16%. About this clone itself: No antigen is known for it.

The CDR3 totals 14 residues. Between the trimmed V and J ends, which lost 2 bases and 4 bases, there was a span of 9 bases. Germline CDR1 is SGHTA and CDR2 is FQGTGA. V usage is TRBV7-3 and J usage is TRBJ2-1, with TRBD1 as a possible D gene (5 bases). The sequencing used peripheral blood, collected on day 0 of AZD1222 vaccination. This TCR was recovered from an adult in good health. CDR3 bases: TGTGCCAGCAGCTTATTAGACAGTTACAATGAGCAGTTCTTC. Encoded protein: CASSLLDSYNEQFF.